This TCR beta chain stems from a study of cytomegalovirus exposure and HLA in healthy donors. The PCR employed 60 Vbeta primers together with 13 Jbeta primers. Only in-frame clones appear in the TCRdb table, and some are missing; sequencing was by immunoSEQ multiplex PCR. The sample records 150,000 to 200,000 clones, about 87% being singletons. V shed 4 bases and J shed 0 bases, with 18 bases lying between them. Germline CDR1 and CDR2: SGHRS and YFSETQ. This CDR3 comprises 17 residues. Study-level findings and limits: According to the study, 160 or so TCR beta chains were cytomegalovirus-associated. Exclusion as indistinguishable affected some V segments, including TRBV6-2 and TRBV6-3. Most observed TCR sequences were rare, whereas some public TCRs were detected in many donors.

Note on this clone: Its specificity is not known.

The sequence was obtained from a woman aged 18 to 35 in good health and CMV-seronegative. J is TRBJ2-3 and V is TRBV5-1; possibly TRBD1 for D (6 bases). Sequenced material: PBMCs. The CDR3 is CASSGRGSTLSTDTQYF. CDR3 DNA: TGCGCCAGCAGCGGCAGGGGATCCACTTTGAGCACAGATACGCAGTATTTT.